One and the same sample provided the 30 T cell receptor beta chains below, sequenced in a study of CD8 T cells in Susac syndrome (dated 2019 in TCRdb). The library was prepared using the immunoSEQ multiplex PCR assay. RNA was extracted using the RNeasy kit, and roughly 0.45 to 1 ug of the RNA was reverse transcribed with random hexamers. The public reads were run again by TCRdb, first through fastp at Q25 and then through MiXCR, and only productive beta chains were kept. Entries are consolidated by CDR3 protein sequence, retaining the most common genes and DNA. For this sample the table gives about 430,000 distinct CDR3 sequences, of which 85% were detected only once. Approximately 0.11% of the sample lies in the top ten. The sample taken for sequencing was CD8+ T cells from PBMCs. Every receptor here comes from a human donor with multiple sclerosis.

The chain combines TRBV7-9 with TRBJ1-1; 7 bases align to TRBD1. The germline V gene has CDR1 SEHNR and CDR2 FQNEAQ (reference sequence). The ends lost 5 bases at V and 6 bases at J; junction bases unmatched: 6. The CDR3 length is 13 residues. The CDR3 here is CASSLTGNPEAFF. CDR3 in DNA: TGTGCCAGCAGCCTGACAGGGAATCCTGAAGCTTTCTTT.

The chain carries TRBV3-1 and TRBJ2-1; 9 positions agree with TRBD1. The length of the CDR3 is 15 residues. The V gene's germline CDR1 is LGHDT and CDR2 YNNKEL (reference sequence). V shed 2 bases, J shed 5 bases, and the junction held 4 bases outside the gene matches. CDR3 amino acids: CASSQWDRADNEQFF. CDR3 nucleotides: TGTGCCAGCAGCCAATGGGACAGGGCCGACAATGAGCAGTTCTTC.

Written as DNA, the CDR3 is TGCGCCAGCAGCCAAGGGGCAGGGGGCCTGCACACCGGGGAGCTGTTTTTT. Translation gives CASSQGAGGLHTGELFF. The V call is TRBV4-1, the J call TRBJ2-2; TRBD1 matches at 8 bases. This CDR3 spans 17 amino acids. Looked up from germline, CDR1 is MGHRA and CDR2 is YSYEKL. V shed 1 base and J 3 bases; nucleotides not matched to a gene: 7.

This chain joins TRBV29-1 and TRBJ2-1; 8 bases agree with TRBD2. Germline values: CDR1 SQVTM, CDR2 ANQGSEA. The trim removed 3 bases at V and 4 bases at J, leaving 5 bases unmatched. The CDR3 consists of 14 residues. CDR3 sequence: CSVEDSGIYNEQFF. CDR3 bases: TGCAGCGTTGAGGATAGCGGGATTTACAATGAGCAGTTCTTC.

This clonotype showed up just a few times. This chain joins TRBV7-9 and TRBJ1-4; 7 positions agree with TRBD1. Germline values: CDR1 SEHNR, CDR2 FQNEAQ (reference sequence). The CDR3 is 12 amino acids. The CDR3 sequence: CSSGTADEKLFF. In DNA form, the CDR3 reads TGTTCCTCCGGGACAGCGGATGAAAAACTGTTTTTT.

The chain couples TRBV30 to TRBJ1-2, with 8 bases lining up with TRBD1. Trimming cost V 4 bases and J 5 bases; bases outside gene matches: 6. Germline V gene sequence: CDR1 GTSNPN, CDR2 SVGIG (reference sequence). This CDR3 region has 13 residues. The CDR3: CAWIGTGWYGYTF. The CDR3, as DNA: TGTGCCTGGATCGGGACAGGCTGGTATGGCTACACCTTC.

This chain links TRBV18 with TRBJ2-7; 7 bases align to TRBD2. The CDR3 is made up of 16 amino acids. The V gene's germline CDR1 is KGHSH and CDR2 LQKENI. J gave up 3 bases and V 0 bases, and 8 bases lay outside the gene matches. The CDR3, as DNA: TGTGCCAGCTCACCACCAGCACGGGAGGTTGGCTACGAGCAGTACTTC. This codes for CASSPPAREVGYEQYF.

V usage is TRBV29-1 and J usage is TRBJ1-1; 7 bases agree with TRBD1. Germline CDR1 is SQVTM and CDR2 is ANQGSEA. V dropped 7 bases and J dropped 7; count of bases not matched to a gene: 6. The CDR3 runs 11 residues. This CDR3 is CSAWTGDEAFF. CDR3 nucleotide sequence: TGCAGCGCCTGGACAGGAGATGAAGCTTTCTTT.

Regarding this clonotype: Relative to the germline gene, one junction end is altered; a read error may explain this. The CDR3 bases are TGTGCCGGCAGTTTTTTCGCGGGTAACTCCTACGAGCAGTACTTC. Translated, it gives CAGSFFAGNSYEQYF. The chain carries TRBV27 and TRBJ2-7; a weak D match, TRBD2 (5 bases). Germline V lookup: CDR1 MNHEY, CDR2 SMNVEV (reference sequence). The CDR3 runs to 15 residues.

The CDR3 DNA reads TGTGCCTGGAGTCCAGGGCTATCCTCCTCCTACGAGCAGTACTTC. Translating gives CAWSPGLSSSYEQYF. V usage is TRBV30 and J usage is TRBJ2-7; D might be TRBD1 (5 bases). V lost 2 bases, J lost 0 bases, and 14 bases lay in between. The CDR3 length is 15 residues. CDR1 and CDR2 from the germline V gene are GTSNPN and SVGIG (reference sequence). Drawing the rest from reference TRBV30 and TRBJ2-7, the complete variable domain is SQTIHQWPATLVQPVGSPLSLECTVEGTSNPNLYWYRQAAGRGLQLLFYSVGIGQISSEVPQNLSASRPQDRQFILSSKKLLLSDSGFYLCAWSPGLSSSYEQYFGPGTRLTVT.

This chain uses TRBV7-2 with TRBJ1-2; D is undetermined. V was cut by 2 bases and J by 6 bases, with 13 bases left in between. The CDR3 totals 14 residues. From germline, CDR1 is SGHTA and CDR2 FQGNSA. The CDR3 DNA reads TGTGCCAGCAGCTTAAGGGAGATCCCTGATGGCTACACCTTC. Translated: CASSLREIPDGYTF.

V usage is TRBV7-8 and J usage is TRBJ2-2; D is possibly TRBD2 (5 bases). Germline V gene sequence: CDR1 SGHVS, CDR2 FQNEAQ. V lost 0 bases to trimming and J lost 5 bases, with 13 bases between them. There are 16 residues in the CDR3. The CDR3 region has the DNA TGTGCCAGCAGCTTAGCCCATGAGCGGTTGACCGGGGAGCTGTTTTTT. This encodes CASSLAHERLTGELFF.

CDR3 protein: CASSQERVASPLHF. The CDR3 region has the DNA TGTGCCAGCAGCCAAGAAAGGGTAGCTTCACCCCTCCACTTT. The chain combines TRBV3-1 with TRBJ1-6; no clear D gene. CDR1 is LGHDT and CDR2 is YNNKEL in the germline V gene (reference sequence). The CDR3 contains 14 residues. The ends were cut back, 0 bases at V and 9 bases at J, with 9 bases in the middle.

CDR3 residues: CASSQDVGTYQPQHF. CDR3 DNA: TGCGCCAGCAGCCAAGATGTGGGCACTTATCAGCCCCAGCATTTT. The chain couples TRBV4-1 to TRBJ1-5; D call uncertain. Between the trimmed V and J ends, which lost 0 bases and 5 bases, there was a span of 11 bases. Germline loops: CDR1 MGHRA, CDR2 YSYEKL. The CDR3 has 15 residues.

The CDR3 sequence is CASSTTDPNTEAFF. The DNA of the CDR3 is TGTGCCAGCAGCACGACTGATCCGAACACTGAAGCTTTCTTT. The chain has TRBV21-1 and TRBJ1-1. TRBV21-1 is labeled a pseudogene. The CDR3 loop spans 14 amino acids.

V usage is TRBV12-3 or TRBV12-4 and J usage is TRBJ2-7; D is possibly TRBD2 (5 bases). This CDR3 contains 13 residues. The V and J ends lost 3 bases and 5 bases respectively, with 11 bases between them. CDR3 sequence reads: CASSFSGVDEQYF. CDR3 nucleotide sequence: TGTGCCAGCAGTTTTTCCGGGGTCGACGAGCAGTACTTC.

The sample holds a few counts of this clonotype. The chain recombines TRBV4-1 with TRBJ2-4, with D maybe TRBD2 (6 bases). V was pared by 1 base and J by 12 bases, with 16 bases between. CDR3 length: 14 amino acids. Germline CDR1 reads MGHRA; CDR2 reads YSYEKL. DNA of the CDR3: TGCGCCAGCAGCCAAGGACTAGGAACCTTCCCTCAGTACTTC. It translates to CASSQGLGTFPQYF.

The CDR3 is CASEASGGVNEQFF. The CDR3 DNA follows: TGTGCCAGTGAGGCTAGCGGAGGGGTAAATGAGCAGTTCTTC. J is TRBJ2-1 and V is TRBV19; 7 positions match TRBD2. With 8 bases clipped from V and 7 bases from J, the junction kept 11 bases outside the gene matches. The germline V gene encodes CDR1 LNHDA and CDR2 SQIVND (reference sequence). CDR3 length: 14 amino acids.

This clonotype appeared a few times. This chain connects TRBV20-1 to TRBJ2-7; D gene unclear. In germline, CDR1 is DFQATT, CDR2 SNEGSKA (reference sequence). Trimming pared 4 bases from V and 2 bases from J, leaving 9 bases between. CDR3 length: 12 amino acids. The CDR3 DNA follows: TGCAGTGCTATGACTCCTGCCTACGAGCAGTACTTC. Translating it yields CSAMTPAYEQYF.

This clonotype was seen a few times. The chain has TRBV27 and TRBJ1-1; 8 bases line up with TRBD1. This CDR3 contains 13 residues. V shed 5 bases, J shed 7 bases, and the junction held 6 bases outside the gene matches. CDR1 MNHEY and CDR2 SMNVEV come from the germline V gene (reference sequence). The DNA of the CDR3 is TGTGCCAGCAGTCCAGGGACAGGCATTGAAGCTTTCTTT. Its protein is CASSPGTGIEAFF.

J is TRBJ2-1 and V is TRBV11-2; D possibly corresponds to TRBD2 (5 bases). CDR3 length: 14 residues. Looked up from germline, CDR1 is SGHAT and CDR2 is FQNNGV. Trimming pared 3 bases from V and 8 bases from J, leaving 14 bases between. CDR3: CASSFSDAADEQFF. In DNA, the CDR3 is TGTGCCAGCAGCTTTTCAGATGCAGCGGATGAGCAGTTCTTC. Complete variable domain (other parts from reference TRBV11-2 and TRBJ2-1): EAGVAQSPRYKIIEKRQSVAFWCNPISGHATLYWYQQILGQGPKLLIQFQNNGVVDDSQLPKDRFSAERLKGVDSTLKIQPAKLEDSAVYLCASSFSDAADEQFFGPGTRLTVL.

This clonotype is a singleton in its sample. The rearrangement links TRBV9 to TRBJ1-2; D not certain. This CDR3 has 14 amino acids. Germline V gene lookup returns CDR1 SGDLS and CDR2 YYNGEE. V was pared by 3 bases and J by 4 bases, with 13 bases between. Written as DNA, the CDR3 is TGTGCCAGCAGCGGGAAACGTAACCTCTATGGCTACACCTTC. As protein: CASSGKRNLYGYTF.

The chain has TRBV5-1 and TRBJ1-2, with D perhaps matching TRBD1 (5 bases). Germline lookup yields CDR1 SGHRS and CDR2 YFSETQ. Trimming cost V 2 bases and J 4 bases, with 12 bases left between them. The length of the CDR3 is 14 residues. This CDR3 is CASSFGGDLYGYTF. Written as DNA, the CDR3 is TGCGCCAGCAGCTTTGGCGGGGACCTCTATGGCTACACCTTC.

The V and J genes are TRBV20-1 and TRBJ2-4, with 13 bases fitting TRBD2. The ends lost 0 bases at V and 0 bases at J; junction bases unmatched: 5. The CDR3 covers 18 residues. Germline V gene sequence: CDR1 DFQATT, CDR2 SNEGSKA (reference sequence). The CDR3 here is CSARDQLAGGLAKNIQYF. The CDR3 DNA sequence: TGCAGTGCTAGAGACCAACTAGCGGGAGGGCTAGCCAAAAACATTCAGTACTTC.

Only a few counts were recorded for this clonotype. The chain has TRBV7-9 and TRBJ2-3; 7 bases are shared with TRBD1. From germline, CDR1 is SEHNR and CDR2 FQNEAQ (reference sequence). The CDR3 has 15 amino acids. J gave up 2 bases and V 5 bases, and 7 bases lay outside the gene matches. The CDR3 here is CASSPRDRYTDTQYF. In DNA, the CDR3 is TGTGCCAGCAGCCCTCGGGACAGATACACAGATACGCAGTATTTT.

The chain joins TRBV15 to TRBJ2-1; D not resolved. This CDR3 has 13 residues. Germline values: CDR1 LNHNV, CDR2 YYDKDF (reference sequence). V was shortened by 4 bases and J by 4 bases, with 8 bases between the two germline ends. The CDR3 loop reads CATSIEIYNEQFF. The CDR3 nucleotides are TGTGCCACCAGCATCGAGATTTACAATGAGCAGTTCTTC.

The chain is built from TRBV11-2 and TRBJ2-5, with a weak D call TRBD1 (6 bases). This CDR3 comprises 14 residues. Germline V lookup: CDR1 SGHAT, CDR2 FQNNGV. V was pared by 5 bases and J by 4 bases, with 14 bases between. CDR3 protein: CASSQGHSGETQYF. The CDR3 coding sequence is TGTGCCAGCAGCCAGGGACACTCAGGAGAGACCCAGTACTTC.

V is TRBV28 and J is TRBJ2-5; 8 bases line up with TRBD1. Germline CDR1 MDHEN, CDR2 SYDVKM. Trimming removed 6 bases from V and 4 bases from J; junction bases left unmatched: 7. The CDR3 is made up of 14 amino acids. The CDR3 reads CASRPRGLLETQYF. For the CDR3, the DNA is TGTGCCAGCAGACCCAGGGGGCTGTTAGAGACCCAGTACTTC.

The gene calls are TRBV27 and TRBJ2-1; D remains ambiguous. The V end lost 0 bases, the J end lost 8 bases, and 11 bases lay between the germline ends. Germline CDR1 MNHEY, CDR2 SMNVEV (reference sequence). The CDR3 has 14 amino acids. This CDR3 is CASSLSWNGDEQFF. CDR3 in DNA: TGTGCCAGCAGTTTATCGTGGAATGGCGATGAGCAGTTCTTC.

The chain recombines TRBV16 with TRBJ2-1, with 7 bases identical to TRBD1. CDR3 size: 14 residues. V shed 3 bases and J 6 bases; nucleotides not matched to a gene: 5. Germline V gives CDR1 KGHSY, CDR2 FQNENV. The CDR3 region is CASSQARGLNEQFF. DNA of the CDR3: TGTGCCAGCAGCCAGGCAAGGGGGCTCAATGAGCAGTTCTTC.